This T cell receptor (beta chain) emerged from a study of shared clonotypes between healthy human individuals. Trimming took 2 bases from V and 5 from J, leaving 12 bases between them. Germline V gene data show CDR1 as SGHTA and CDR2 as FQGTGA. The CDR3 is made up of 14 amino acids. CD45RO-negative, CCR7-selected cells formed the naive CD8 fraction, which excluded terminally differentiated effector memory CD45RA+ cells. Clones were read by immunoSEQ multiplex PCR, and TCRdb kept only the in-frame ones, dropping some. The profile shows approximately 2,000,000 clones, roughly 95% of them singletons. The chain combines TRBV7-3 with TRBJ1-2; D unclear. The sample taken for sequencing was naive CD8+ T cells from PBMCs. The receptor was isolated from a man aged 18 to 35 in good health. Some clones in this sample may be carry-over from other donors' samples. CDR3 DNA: TGTGCCAGCAGCTTATCGGACGAATCTTATGGCTACACCTTC. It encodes CASSLSDESYGYTF. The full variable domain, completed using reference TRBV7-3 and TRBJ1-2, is GAGVSQTPSNKVTEKGKYVELRCDPISGHTALYWYRQSLGQGPEFLIYFQGTGAADDSGLPNDRFFAVRPEGSVSTLKIQRTERGDSAVYLCASSLSDESYGYTFGSGTRLTVV.